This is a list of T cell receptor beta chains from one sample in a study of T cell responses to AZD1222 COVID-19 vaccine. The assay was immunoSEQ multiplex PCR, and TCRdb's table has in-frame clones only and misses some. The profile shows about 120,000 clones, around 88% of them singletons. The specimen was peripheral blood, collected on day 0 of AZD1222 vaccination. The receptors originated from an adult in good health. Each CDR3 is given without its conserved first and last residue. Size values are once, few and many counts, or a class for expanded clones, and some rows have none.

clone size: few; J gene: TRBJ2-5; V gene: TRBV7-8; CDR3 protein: ASSLTRQQETQY
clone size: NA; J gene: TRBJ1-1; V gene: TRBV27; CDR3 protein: ASSSIRNTEAF
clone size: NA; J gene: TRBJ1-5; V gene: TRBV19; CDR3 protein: ASRYDSTDQPQH
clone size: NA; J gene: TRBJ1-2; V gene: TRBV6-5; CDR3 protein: ASSRGGAGGYGYT
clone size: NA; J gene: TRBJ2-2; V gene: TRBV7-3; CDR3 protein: ASSLHTNTGELF
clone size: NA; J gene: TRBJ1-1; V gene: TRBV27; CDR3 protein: ASSPMRAGFAAF
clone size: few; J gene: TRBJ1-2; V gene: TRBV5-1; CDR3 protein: ASSLGGRNDYGYT
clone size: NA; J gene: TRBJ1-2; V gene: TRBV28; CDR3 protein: ASSFNSGTGYT
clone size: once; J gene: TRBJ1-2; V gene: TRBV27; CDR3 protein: ASSSGRMNYGYT
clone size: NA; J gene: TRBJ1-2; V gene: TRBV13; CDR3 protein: ASSLRQIDYGYT
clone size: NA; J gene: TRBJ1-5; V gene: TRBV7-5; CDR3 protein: ARSSRPQGDSNQPQH